The 31 T cell receptor beta chains in this list originate from one sample, sequenced in a study of blood T cells in healthy people across ages. Primed by a sample-barcoded 5' primer and a J-beta primer mix, a second PCR proceeded for 7 to 11 cycles. From the 5' RACE reads, TCRdb called clonotypes with MiXCR, one entry per CDR3 protein. The sample yields approximately 810,000 distinct CDR3 sequences, 30% to 45% seen once. Sequenced input: blood. The receptor source for this set is a man between 18 and 35 years old in good health.

This clonotype has more than one count but fewer than ten. This chain joins TRBV5-1 and TRBJ1-4; 10 nucleotides match TRBD1. In germline, CDR1 is SGHRS, CDR2 YFSETQ. V lost 2 bases, J lost 7 bases, and 8 bases stayed unmatched. The CDR3 has 16 residues. The CDR3 DNA is TGCGCCAGCAGCTTTGGGACAGGGGACTTTTTTGAAAAACTGTTTTTT. The encoded protein is CASSFGTGDFFEKLFF.

This clonotype occurred a few times. J is TRBJ1-5 and V is TRBV10-3; D is unclear. V was shortened by 5 bases and J by 0 bases, with 8 bases between the two germline ends. The CDR3 is 14 residues long. Germline CDR1 reads ENHRY; CDR2 reads SYGVKD. CDR3 in amino acids: CAISTQISNQPQHF. CDR3 coding DNA: TGTGCCATCAGTACCCAGATTAGCAATCAGCCCCAGCATTTT.

The CDR3 DNA sequence: TGTGCCAGCAGCGTAGAGGACAGGGACACTGAAGCTTTCTTT. Translating it yields CASSVEDRDTEAFF. The chain couples TRBV9 to TRBJ1-1; 8 bases map to TRBD1. The CDR3 has 14 amino acids. In germline, CDR1 is SGDLS, CDR2 YYNGEE. V gave up 0 bases and J gave up 3 bases; unmatched junction bases: 1. Full variable domain (missing parts from reference TRBV9 and TRBJ1-1): DSGVTQTPKHLITATGQRVTLRCSPRSGDLSVYWYQQSLDQGLQFLIQYYNGEERAKGNILERFSAQQFPDLHSELNLSSLELGDSALYFCASSVEDRDTEAFFGQGTRLTVV.

The sample holds a few counts of this clonotype. The chain uses TRBV18 and TRBJ2-1, with a tentative D call TRBD2 (6 bases). With 5 bases removed from V and 2 bases from J, the gap between germline ends came to 16 bases. Per the germline V gene, CDR1 is KGHSH and CDR2 is LQKENI. The CDR3 contains 16 residues. The CDR3 DNA sequence: TGTGCCAGCTCAGCCTCTAGCGAGCCCACCTACAATGAGCAGTTCTTC. It specifies CASSASSEPTYNEQFF.

V is TRBV25-1 and J is TRBJ2-1; 10 bases line up with TRBD1. The better agreement between TRBJ2-7 and the DNA end casts doubt on the J call. The germline CDR1 and CDR2 sequences are MGHDK and SYGVNS. CDR3 length: 18 residues. The CDR3 DNA reads TGTGCCAGCAGTGAATCGTGGGACAGGGGTGGTGGGGGATACGAGCAGTACTTC. This sequence encodes CASSESWDRGGGGYEQYF.

J is TRBJ1-2 and V is TRBV6-5; D is perhaps TRBD1 (6 bases). Germline CDR1 and CDR2: MNHEY and SVGAGI. The CDR3 covers 15 residues. Trimming shortened V by 11 bases and J by 8 bases, and 27 bases separated the two germline ends. The CDR3 sequence: CAGTRAGGSRGGYTF. The CDR3 DNA follows: TGTGCCGGCACCCGAGCGGGGGGCTCCAGAGGGGGCTACACCTTC.

The chain is built from TRBV29-1 and TRBJ1-1; 9 bases map to TRBD1. This CDR3 comprises 14 residues. With V trimmed by 5 bases and J by 1 base, 5 bases remained unmatched. The V gene's germline CDR1 is SQVTM and CDR2 ANQGSEA. CDR3 sequence: CSVLLGQGNTEAFF. The CDR3 DNA reads as TGCAGCGTTCTCTTGGGACAGGGGAACACTGAAGCTTTCTTT.

This clonotype has a single count. An end of the junction differs from the germline gene, which may be a read error. V usage is TRBV4-1 and J usage is TRBJ2-1, with 8 bases identical to TRBD1. The J call may be mistaken, given a closer DNA end match to TRBJ2-7. There are 16 residues in the CDR3. Germline V CDR1 and CDR2: MGHRA, YSYEKL. This chain's CDR3 is CASSQSRTGSYNEQYF. The CDR3 bases are TGCGCCAGTAGCCAGAGTAGGACAGGGAGCTACAATGAGCAGTACTTC.

The chain uses TRBV6-2 or TRBV6-3 and TRBJ2-3; TRBD2 agrees at 8 bases. Germline V gene sequence: CDR1 MNHEY, CDR2 SVGEGT. With V trimmed by 2 bases and J by 4 bases, 8 bases remained unmatched. This CDR3 is 16 amino acids long. The CDR3 DNA reads as TGTGCCAGCAGTTACGAGCGGGGGAGGGTGGCAGATACGCAGTATTTT. This gives the protein CASSYERGRVADTQYF.

This clonotype has ten or more counts. J is TRBJ1-2 and V is TRBV4-1, with D maybe TRBD1 (6 bases). CDR1 is MGHRA, CDR2 YSYEKL, per germline. The CDR3 loop spans 17 amino acids. With 1 base removed from V and 1 base from J, the gap between germline ends came to 16 bases. In DNA, the CDR3 is TGCGCCAGCAGCCAAGTATCCTTACAGGGACTTAACTATGGCTACACCTTC. It specifies CASSQVSLQGLNYGYTF.

The genes are TRBV19 and TRBJ1-6; 8 bases map to TRBD1. This CDR3 contains 15 residues. Germline V gives CDR1 LNHDA, CDR2 SQIVND (reference sequence). V shed 1 base and J 7 bases; nucleotides not matched to a gene: 3. Here the CDR3 DNA reads TGTGCCAGTAGTATAGTACAGGGGGGGAATTCACCCCTCCACTTT. Translated, it gives CASSIVQGGNSPLHF.

The CDR3 bases are TGCGCCAGCAGCTCTATGGGACAATCCTACGAGCAGTACTTC. This encodes CASSSMGQSYEQYF. The chain has TRBV5-1 and TRBJ2-7; maybe TRBD1 (6 bases). Trimming removed 3 bases at V and 1 base at J, with 11 bases between. There are 14 residues in the CDR3. Germline-derived CDR1 and CDR2 are SGHRS and YFSETQ.

A few counts support this clonotype. V and J are TRBV20-1 and TRBJ2-5; 9 positions match TRBD2. With 0 bases clipped from V and 5 bases from J, the junction kept 1 base outside the gene matches. Germline CDR1 and CDR2: DFQATT and SNEGSKA (reference sequence). The CDR3 runs 13 residues. The CDR3 bases are TGCAGTGCTAGAGAGGCGGGGGGGGAGACCCAGTACTTC. The encoded protein is CSAREAGGETQYF.

This clonotype was counted at least ten times. The chain carries TRBV5-5 and TRBJ1-2; D possibly corresponds to TRBD1 (6 bases). Germline V CDR1 and CDR2: SGHKS, YYEKEE (reference sequence). The CDR3 runs 13 residues. V dropped 3 bases and J dropped 12 bases, with 18 bases sitting between them. The CDR3 DNA follows: TGTGCCAGCAGCTCCCCTGGACAGCCTTCCCACACCTTC. Its protein is CASSSPGQPSHTF. The whole variable domain, filled in from reference TRBV5-5 and TRBJ1-2, reads DAGVTQSPTHLIKTRGQQVTLRCSPISGHKSVSWYQQVLGQGPQFIFQYYEKEERGRGNFPDRFSARQFPNYSSELNVNALLLGDSALYLCASSSPGQPSHTFGSGTRLTVV.

This clonotype was seen at least ten times. The chain is built from TRBV2 and TRBJ2-4; 10 nucleotides agree with TRBD1. The CDR3 totals 14 residues. Germline loops: CDR1 SNHLY, CDR2 FYNNEI. The ends lost 3 bases at V and 6 bases at J; junction bases unmatched: 2. The CDR3 DNA sequence: TGTGCCAGCAGTGACAGGACAGGGGGAAACATTCAGTACTTC. Amino acids: CASSDRTGGNIQYF. Combining the CDR3 with reference TRBV2 and TRBJ2-4 gives the whole variable domain EPEVTQTPSHQVTQMGQEVILRCVPISNHLYFYWYRQILGQKVEFLVSFYNNEISEKSEIFDDQFSVERPDGSNFTLKIRSTKLEDSAMYFCASSDRTGGNIQYFGAGTRLSVL.

This chain uses TRBV27 with TRBJ1-5; D is possibly TRBD1 (5 bases). The CDR3 length is 15 residues. CDR1 MNHEY and CDR2 SMNVEV come from the germline V gene (reference sequence). The ends were cut back, 6 bases at V and 1 base at J, with 13 bases in the middle. CDR3 in DNA: TGTGCCAGCAGAGGATCAGGGATGAGCAATCAGCCCCAGCATTTT. As protein: CASRGSGMSNQPQHF.

The chain uses TRBV3-1 and TRBJ2-1, with D possibly TRBD1 on 5 matching bases. The DNA end favors TRBJ2-7, so the J call may be wrong. The germline gives CDR1 LGHDT, CDR2 YNNKEL (reference sequence). The CDR3 runs 16 residues. This CDR3 is CASSRRQGITYNEQYF. Written as DNA, the CDR3 is TGTGCCAGCAGCCGACGCCAGGGAATAACCTACAATGAGCAGTACTTC.

This rearrangement joins TRBV4-1 to TRBJ2-5; 8 nucleotides line up with TRBD1. This CDR3 has 19 amino acids. Trimming at V came to 0 bases and at J to 11 bases, leaving 23 bases not matched to a gene. Germline CDR1 is MGHRA and CDR2 is YSYEKL. The CDR3 nucleotides read TGCGCCAGCAGCCAAGATCGGGGCCCCGGACAGGGTTTTCCCAATGAGCAGTACTTC. Its translation is CASSQDRGPGQGFPNEQYF.

In this sample, this clonotype turned up many times. The chain is built from TRBV29-1 and TRBJ2-7; 12 nucleotides agree with TRBD2. This CDR3 comprises 13 residues. CDR1 and CDR2 (germline): SQVTM, ANQGSEA. V trimming: 6 bases; J trimming: 6 bases; junction bases outside the gene matches: 6. The CDR3: CSVARGLAGEQYF. The CDR3 nucleotides are TGCAGCGTCGCCCGGGGACTAGCGGGCGAGCAGTACTTC.

This clonotype was detected only a few times. The V gene is TRBV20-1, the J gene TRBJ1-2; D may be TRBD1 (5 bases). The V end lost 0 bases, the J end lost 4 bases, and 18 bases lay between the germline ends. This CDR3 is 16 amino acids long. Germline V CDR1 and CDR2: DFQATT, SNEGSKA (reference sequence). CDR3 bases: TGCAGTGCTAGAGATCCCCCTCGTAAGGGGATCTATGGCTACACCTTC. Its protein product is CSARDPPRKGIYGYTF.

V gene TRBV9 combines with J gene TRBJ1-6, with a possible D match to TRBD1 (5 bases). This CDR3 has 16 residues. Germline V CDR1 and CDR2: SGDLS, YYNGEE. The V end lost 4 bases, the J end lost 10 bases, and 21 bases lay between the germline ends. The CDR3 nucleotides are TGTGCCAGCAGCCGGACTTCCAGGGAGGAAGACTCACCCCTCCACTTT. It is translated as CASSRTSREEDSPLHF.

This sequence joins TRBV7-2 and TRBJ2-3; 10 bases are shared with TRBD1. The CDR3 is made up of 15 amino acids. V lost 5 bases, J lost 6 bases, and 8 bases stayed unmatched. From germline, CDR1 is SGHTA and CDR2 FQGNSA. In DNA, the CDR3 is TGTGCCAGCAGCGTAGGCTGGACAGGGGGGGATACGCAGTATTTT. It specifies CASSVGWTGGDTQYF.

This CDR3 reads CASGRTSNQPQHF. The DNA of the CDR3 is TGTGCCAGTGGTCGGACAAGCAATCAGCCCCAGCATTTT. The chain uses TRBV19 and TRBJ1-5; perhaps TRBD1 as D (5 bases). V gave up 8 bases and J gave up 1 base, with 9 bases separating them. Germline-derived CDR1 and CDR2 are LNHDA and SQIVND (reference sequence). The CDR3 contains 13 residues.

This chain connects TRBV12-3 or TRBV12-4 to TRBJ2-1; TRBD1 might be the D (6 bases). This CDR3 has 15 residues. The V gene lost 3 bases and the J gene lost 10 bases, with 19 bases spanning the gap. The CDR3 DNA is TGTGCCAGCAGTTTGTCAGGGGTTAAGCCGTGGGAGCAGTTCTTC. Amino acids: CASSLSGVKPWEQFF.

There are a few counts of this clonotype. The chain links TRBV20-1 to TRBJ1-4; no reliable D call. Per the germline V gene, CDR1 is DFQATT and CDR2 is SNEGSKA (reference sequence). V was cut by 6 bases and J by 3 bases, with 11 bases left in between. This CDR3 has 13 residues. The CDR3 loop is CSATTVANEKLFF. The CDR3 DNA reads as TGCAGTGCCACGACGGTGGCTAATGAAAAACTGTTTTTT.

This clonotype occurred a few times. V usage is TRBV12-3 or TRBV12-4 and J usage is TRBJ2-1; weak D call: TRBD1 (6 bases). The J call may be faulty, since TRBJ2-7 better matches the DNA end. The CDR3 covers 16 residues. CDR3 in DNA: TGTGCCAGCAGTCCCCGGAGCGGCAGGGGCTACAATGAGCAGTACTTC. Translated: CASSPRSGRGYNEQYF.

This clonotype came up many times. The chain joins TRBV12-3 or TRBV12-4 to TRBJ1-2; D not certain. This CDR3 is built from 12 residues. Trimming removed 3 bases from V and 4 bases from J, with 6 bases in between. CDR3 nucleotides: TGTGCCAGCAGTTTTCGGGGCTATGGCTACACCTTC. Translating it yields CASSFRGYGYTF.

This clonotype was counted many times. The chain has TRBV6-5 and TRBJ1-2, with D tentatively TRBD1 (6 bases). With 5 bases removed from V and 5 bases from J, the gap between germline ends came to 12 bases. CDR1 is MNHEY and CDR2 is SVGAGI in the germline V gene. The CDR3 runs 13 residues. CDR3 in amino acids: CASSLRGLYGYTF. CDR3 DNA: TGTGCCAGCAGTCTCAGGGGTTTATATGGCTACACCTTC.

This chain connects TRBV6-2 or TRBV6-3 to TRBJ2-1; D might be TRBD2 (6 bases). The V gene lost 8 bases and the J gene lost 9 bases, with 14 bases spanning the gap. CDR1 and CDR2 (germline): MNHEY, SVGEGT. CDR3 size: 12 residues. CDR3 DNA sequence: TGTGCCAGCTCTAGCGTGACCGCTGAGCAGTTCTTC. It yields the protein CASSSVTAEQFF.

This clonotype occurred a few times. As DNA, the CDR3 is TGCGCCAGCAGCCAACTAACTAGACGGGGGGAGACCCAGTACTTC. Translated, it gives CASSQLTRRGETQYF. This chain joins TRBV4-3 and TRBJ2-7; the D gene is possibly TRBD2 (6 bases). The better agreement between TRBJ2-5 and the DNA end casts doubt on the J call. The CDR3 length is 15 residues. Germline CDR1 is LGHNA and CDR2 is YSLEER.

The J gene is TRBJ1-5, the V gene TRBV20-1; 8 bases map to TRBD1. The CDR3 runs 14 residues. V was clipped by 3 bases and J by 7 bases; unmatched bases: 8. Per germline, CDR1 DFQATT and CDR2 SNEGSKA (reference sequence). The CDR3 nucleotides are TGCAGTGCTAGGATGGACAGGGTAGAGCAGCCCCAGCATTTT. Translated, it gives CSARMDRVEQPQHF.